This TCR beta chain was sequenced for a study of blood T cell repertoires in COVID-19. In the study overall: The study drew acute and convalescent COVID-19 samples from the United States, Italy and Spain. Nucleic acid was either cDNA or gDNA, and it came from T cells, B-cell-depleted T cells, or PBMCs.

Authors' methods: Estimation of nucleated cell counts relied on the amplification of reference gene primers. Assay used: immunoSEQ multiplex PCR; TCRdb lists only in-frame clones, some missing. That table supplies the V and J calls and clone size; D and trimming were determined from the DNA. The sample carries about 54,000 clones, 85% recorded once. This TCR was recovered from a human donor in a cohort sampled during active COVID-19. The specimen was peripheral blood.

In nucleotides, the CDR3 is TGCGCCAGCGGCCCAGGGACTGGGAACAATGAGCAGTTCTTC. Translated: CASGPGTGNNEQFF. This chain joins TRBV5-1 and TRBJ2-1, with D possibly TRBD2 on 6 matching bases. V shed 7 bases and J shed 5 bases, with 16 bases lying between them. CDR1 and CDR2 (germline): SGHRS, YFSETQ. CDR3 length equals 14 residues.